These 30 T cell receptor beta chains originate from one sample sequenced in a study of blood T cell repertoires in COVID-19. Assay used: immunoSEQ multiplex PCR; TCRdb lists only in-frame clones, some missing. The table includes about 220,000 clones, around 84% detected once. Sequencing input: peripheral blood. Source of these receptors: a man aged 50 or older with active or convalescent COVID-19.

The chain carries TRBV28 and TRBJ1-4, with 8 nucleotides matching TRBD1. This CDR3 contains 12 residues. Germline values: CDR1 MDHEN, CDR2 SYDVKM. Trimming took 6 bases from V and 11 from J; bases not matched to a gene: 5. The CDR3 spells CASSSGGGKLFF. In DNA, the CDR3 is TGTGCCAGCAGCTCAGGGGGCGGGAAACTGTTTTTT.

The V and J genes are TRBV28 and TRBJ1-1; unclear D gene. CDR1 and CDR2 from the germline V gene are MDHEN and SYDVKM. V was pared by 3 bases and J by 7 bases, with 15 bases between. This CDR3 region has 14 residues. The CDR3 loop is CASSFPGRRIEAFF. The CDR3 nucleotides read TGTGCCAGCAGTTTTCCTGGCAGGAGGATTGAAGCTTTCTTT.

This rearrangement joins TRBV4-3 to TRBJ2-3; no clear D. The CDR3 has 13 amino acids. Germline V gene lookup returns CDR1 LGHNA and CDR2 YSLEER. Deletions cut 1 base from V and 4 bases from J, with 6 bases between. The CDR3 nucleotides are TGCGCCAGCAGCCAAGGCCCGGCAGATACGCAGTATTTT. This translates into CASSQGPADTQYF.

The V gene is TRBV4-3, the J gene TRBJ2-3; a weak D match, TRBD2 (5 bases). The germline CDR1 and CDR2 sequences are LGHNA and YSLEER. The CDR3 is 17 residues long. Trimming removed 1 base at V and 0 bases at J, with 14 bases between. CDR3 DNA: TGCGCCAGCAGCCAAGGTCGGGCTAGCCCTAGCACAGATACGCAGTATTTT. Translating it yields CASSQGRASPSTDTQYF.

This clone was observed a few times. The J gene is TRBJ2-2, the V gene TRBV5-4; possibly TRBD2 for D (6 bases). Germline lookup yields CDR1 SGHNT and CDR2 YYREEE (reference sequence). This CDR3 has 16 residues. With 4 bases removed from V and 3 bases from J, the gap between germline ends came to 16 bases. CDR3 sequence (DNA): TGTGCCAGCAGCCCGGGACTGGGGCTGGACACCGGGGAGCTGTTTTTT. It translates to CASSPGLGLDTGELFF. Filled out from reference TRBV5-4 and TRBJ2-2, the complete variable domain reads ETGVTQSPTHLIKTRGQQVTLRCSSQSGHNTVSWYQQALGQGPQFIFQYYREEENGRGNFPPRFSGLQFPNYSSELNVNALELDDSALYLCASSPGLGLDTGELFFGEGSRLTVL.

This clone was seen only a few times. The chain is built from TRBV7-2 and TRBJ2-7, with TRBD1 identical over 8 bases. The CDR3 is 17 residues long. Unmatched junction bases numbered 16, after V lost 5 bases and J lost 4 bases. Germline CDR1 SGHTA, CDR2 FQGNSA. Here the CDR3 reads CASSPGGGRGLGYEQYF. CDR3 nucleotides: TGTGCCAGCAGCCCAGGCGGTGGCAGGGGGCTTGGGTACGAGCAGTACTTC.

V gene TRBV28 combines with J gene TRBJ1-5, with D possibly matching TRBD1 (6 bases). V dropped 2 bases and J dropped 6 bases, with 11 bases sitting between them. The CDR3 is made up of 14 amino acids. The germline CDR1 and CDR2 sequences are MDHEN and SYDVKM. In DNA form, the CDR3 reads TGTGCCAGCAGTTTAGTTGGGGGCACTCAGCCCCAGCATTTT. Protein: CASSLVGGTQPQHF.

Notes on this clone: The same CDR3 is also encoded by other DNA sequences in this sample. V is TRBV7-2 and J is TRBJ1-4, with no clear D. The CDR3 consists of 14 residues. The V end was cut by 1 base, the J end by 8 bases, with 11 bases between. CDR1 and CDR2 (germline): SGHTA, FQGNSA. CDR3 region: CASSLVRGGEKLFF. The DNA of the CDR3 is TGTGCCAGCAGCTTAGTTCGGGGTGGCGAAAAACTGTTTTTT.

The chain uses TRBV7-2 and TRBJ1-1; unclear D gene. The CDR3 runs to 14 residues. Per germline, CDR1 SGHTA and CDR2 FQGNSA. The ends were cut back, 1 base at V and 3 bases at J, with 9 bases in the middle. The CDR3 reads CASSLGYGYTEAFF. The CDR3 DNA reads as TGTGCCAGCAGCTTAGGGTACGGGTACACTGAAGCTTTCTTT.

The genes are TRBV24-1 and TRBJ2-1; weak D call: TRBD2 (6 bases). The V and J ends lost 3 bases and 16 bases respectively, with 18 bases between them. The CDR3 sequence is 13 residues long. The germline V gene has CDR1 KGHDR and CDR2 SFDVKD. Here the CDR3 reads CATSDATGTAPFF. CDR3 coding DNA: TGTGCCACCAGTGATGCAACCGGGACTGCCCCATTCTTC.

The chain is built from TRBV29-1 and TRBJ2-7; possibly TRBD2 for D (5 bases). CDR3 size: 13 residues. Trimming shortened V by 4 bases and J by 1 base, and 11 bases separated the two germline ends. CDR1 and CDR2 (germline): SQVTM, ANQGSEA. CDR3 residues: CSVVLAPSYEQYF. The CDR3 DNA sequence: TGCAGCGTTGTCCTAGCTCCTTCCTACGAGCAGTACTTC.

This chain links TRBV29-1 with TRBJ2-5; 10 bases are shared with TRBD2. From germline, CDR1 is SQVTM and CDR2 ANQGSEA. The V and J ends lost 8 bases and 4 bases, in that order; junction bases with no gene match: 7. This CDR3 has 13 amino acids. CDR3 nucleotides: TGCAGCCTCAGCGGGGGGGCGTCAGAGACCCAGTACTTC. Residues: CSLSGGASETQYF.

The CDR3 DNA reads TGTGCCAGCAGCGAAGGACAGGTGCGCTCCTATAATTCACCCCTCCACTTT. Translation: CASSEGQVRSYNSPLHF. The V gene is TRBV9, the J gene TRBJ1-6; 7 bases agree with TRBD1. In germline, CDR1 is SGDLS, CDR2 YYNGEE. V lost 3 bases and J lost 0; bases outside the gene matches: 6. CDR3 length: 17 amino acids.

The sample holds one count of this clone. The chain couples TRBV25-1 to TRBJ2-4; tentatively, D is TRBD1 (5 bases). The CDR3 extends over 15 amino acids. Per the germline V gene, CDR1 is MGHDK and CDR2 is SYGVNS. V was trimmed by 2 bases and J by 1 base, leaving 9 bases between them. The CDR3 is CASSEEAGAKNIQYF. The CDR3 DNA sequence: TGTGCCAGCAGTGAAGAGGCAGGGGCCAAAAACATTCAGTACTTC.

This clone was recorded a few times. This chain joins TRBV29-1 and TRBJ2-1; TRBD2 aligns across 14 bases. This CDR3 comprises 17 residues. V gave up 7 bases and J gave up 0 bases; unmatched junction bases: 8. Germline CDR1 reads SQVTM; CDR2 reads ANQGSEA. The CDR3 protein is CSASGTSGGSSYNEQFF. CDR3 nucleotides: TGCAGCGCTTCCGGGACTAGCGGGGGAAGCTCCTACAATGAGCAGTTCTTC.

The rearrangement uses TRBV18 and TRBJ2-5, with 9 bases aligning to TRBD1. CDR1 and CDR2 from the germline V gene are KGHSH and LQKENI. Trimming took 1 base from V and 2 from J; bases not matched to a gene: 2. The CDR3 totals 15 residues. The CDR3 coding sequence is TGTGCCAGCTCACCACGGGACAGGGCTCAAGAGACCCAGTACTTC. It encodes CASSPRDRAQETQYF. Supplemented by reference TRBV18 and TRBJ2-5, the full variable domain reads NAGVMQNPRHLVRRRGQEARLRCSPMKGHSHVYWYRQLPEEGLKFMVYLQKENIIDESGMPKERFSAEFPKEGPSILRIQQVVRGDSAAYFCASSPRDRAQETQYFGPGTRLLVL.

The rearrangement uses TRBV28 and TRBJ2-7; 11 bases are a match to TRBD1. With 3 bases clipped from V and 3 bases from J, the junction kept 7 bases outside the gene matches. The CDR3 is 16 residues long. Germline V gene data show CDR1 as MDHEN and CDR2 as SYDVKM. CDR3 residues: CASSFLPGTGGYEQYF. The DNA of the CDR3 is TGTGCCAGCAGTTTCCTCCCCGGGACAGGGGGCTACGAGCAGTACTTC.

This chain joins TRBV19 and TRBJ1-5; D might be TRBD1 (6 bases). CDR1 is LNHDA and CDR2 is SQIVND in the germline V gene (reference sequence). This CDR3 is 15 amino acids long. V dropped 4 bases and J dropped 4 bases, with 14 bases sitting between them. CDR3 residues: CASSSSTGRNQPQHF. CDR3 nucleotides: TGTGCCAGTAGTAGCTCGACAGGAAGAAATCAGCCCCAGCATTTT. Full variable domain (missing parts from reference TRBV19 and TRBJ1-5): DGGITQSPKYLFRKEGQNVTLSCEQNLNHDAMYWYRQDPGQGLRLIYYSQIVNDFQKGDIAEGYSVSREKKESFPLTVTSAQKNPTAFYLCASSSSTGRNQPQHFGDGTRLSIL.

The chain has TRBV11-3 and TRBJ2-7, with 10 nucleotides matching TRBD2. CDR3 length equals 16 residues. After removal of 1 base from V and 5 bases from J, the junction contained 8 bases not matched to a gene. Germline V gives CDR1 SGHNT, CDR2 YENEEA. The CDR3 loop reads CASSLVPSGSLHEQYF. The CDR3 nucleotides are TGTGCCAGCAGCTTAGTACCTAGCGGGAGCCTCCACGAGCAGTACTTC.

The rearrangement joins TRBV19 to TRBJ1-2; 9 nucleotides line up with TRBD1. The CDR3 sequence is 15 residues long. V lost 5 bases and J lost 4; bases outside the gene matches: 8. Germline CDR1 and CDR2: LNHDA and SQIVND (reference sequence). The CDR3 protein is CASSPAWTGVYGYTF. CDR3 bases: TGTGCCAGTAGTCCCGCCTGGACAGGGGTCTATGGCTACACCTTC.

V is TRBV6-1 and J is TRBJ2-3, with a weak D call TRBD2 (7 bases). The germline V gene encodes CDR1 MNHNS and CDR2 SASEGT. The CDR3 is 16 residues long. With 4 bases removed from V and 0 bases from J, the gap between germline ends came to 14 bases. CDR3 coding DNA: TGTGCCAGCAGTGGAAGCCGGGGGGCTAGCACAGATACGCAGTATTTT. Protein: CASSGSRGASTDTQYF.

This clone was observed a single time. V and J are TRBV5-1 and TRBJ1-2; 9 nucleotides align to TRBD1. The ends lost 4 bases at V and 5 bases at J; junction bases unmatched: 6. CDR1 and CDR2 from the germline V gene are SGHRS and YFSETQ. The CDR3 is made up of 14 amino acids. As DNA, the CDR3 is TGCGCCAGCAGCGCACAGGGGGCGCGGTATGGCTACACCTTC. This encodes CASSAQGARYGYTF.

The chain employs TRBV2 and TRBJ2-7; 8 bases line up with TRBD1. The CDR3 contains 17 residues. Germline V CDR1 and CDR2: SNHLY, FYNNEI. After removal of 0 bases from V and 2 bases from J, the junction contained 9 bases not matched to a gene. This CDR3 reads CASSEAFGQGRPYEQYV. Here the CDR3 DNA reads TGTGCCAGCAGTGAAGCATTCGGACAGGGTCGTCCCTACGAGCAGTACGTC.

In this sample, this clone turned up once. The rearrangement joins TRBV20-1 to TRBJ1-3; TRBD1 matches 8 bases. CDR1 and CDR2 from the germline V gene are DFQATT and SNEGSKA (reference sequence). V lost 2 bases, J lost 10 bases, and 1 base stayed unmatched. This CDR3 has 11 residues. The DNA of the CDR3 is TGCAGTGCTAGACGGACAGGGACCATATATTTT. This codes for CSARRTGTIYF.

CDR3 DNA: TGTGCCAGCAGTTCCAGGGCCTACGAGCAGTACTTC. Protein sequence: CASSSRAYEQYF. The chain employs TRBV28 and TRBJ2-7; weak D call: TRBD1 (5 bases). Trimming stripped 4 bases from V and 2 bases from J, with 6 bases between. The CDR3 consists of 12 residues. Germline CDR1 MDHEN, CDR2 SYDVKM.

The chain uses TRBV28 and TRBJ2-5, with 10 bases fitting TRBD1. This CDR3 spans 15 amino acids. The ends lost 6 bases at V and 4 bases at J; junction bases unmatched: 8. Germline values: CDR1 MDHEN, CDR2 SYDVKM. The CDR3 coding sequence is TGTGCCAGCAGCCCCGCCGGGACAGGGGTAGAGACCCAGTACTTC. This sequence encodes CASSPAGTGVETQYF.

The chain combines TRBV6-5 with TRBJ1-1; 8 bases line up with TRBD1. V dropped 3 bases and J dropped 7; count of bases not matched to a gene: 7. Germline loops: CDR1 MNHEY, CDR2 SVGAGI. The CDR3 runs to 14 residues. The CDR3 region is CASSYDRGSLEAFF. The CDR3 DNA follows: TGTGCCAGCAGTTATGACAGGGGCTCCCTTGAAGCTTTCTTT.

This sequence joins TRBV18 and TRBJ2-3; 9 nucleotides line up with TRBD1. Per the germline V gene, CDR1 is KGHSH and CDR2 is LQKENI. The CDR3 runs 17 residues. After removal of 4 bases from V and 4 bases from J, the junction contained 12 bases not matched to a gene. CDR3 coding DNA: TGTGCCAGCTCACGCTCGTCTGGGACAGGGAGCCCAGATACGCAGTATTTT. Translated, it gives CASSRSSGTGSPDTQYF.

The chain uses TRBV6-2 or TRBV6-3 and TRBJ2-7; a possible D gene is TRBD1 (5 bases). Per the germline V gene, CDR1 is MNHEY and CDR2 is SVGEGT. V lost 6 bases and J 3 bases, leaving 21 bases between the germline ends. The CDR3 is made up of 16 amino acids. The CDR3 nucleotides are TGTGCCAGCAGCCCCTCTGGGTGGCAGGGTAACTACGAGCAGTACGTC. Translating gives CASSPSGWQGNYEQYV.

This chain connects TRBV7-5 to TRBJ1-2; the DNA was not compared with TRBD1, the D call given in the table. TRBV7-5 is a pseudogene segment. There are 16 residues in the CDR3. The CDR3 spells CVRIFVRDRGDYGYTF. The CDR3 nucleotides read TGTGTCAGGATATTCGTGAGGGACAGGGGTGACTATGGCTACACCTTC.